What follows are 11 T cell receptor beta chains derived from one specimen sequenced in a study of regulatory T cells in long-lasting Graves disease (dated by TCRdb to about 2021). Libraries came from multiplex PCR. For sequencing, an Illumina HiSeq 4000 was employed. CDR3 regions were amplified by Arm-PCR with iRepertoire HTBI primers to construct TCR beta libraries. The public sequencing data were trimmed at Q25 with fastp and processed into clonotypes with MiXCR by TCRdb, which kept only in-frame beta chains. Each CDR3 protein appears once, grouped with its most common genes and DNA. This sample gives about 440,000 distinct CDR3 sequences in total; around 15% of them show up just once. The ten top clones hold roughly 23% of the sample. The label giving this sample's time point can be read as: newly diagnosed GD, antithyroid drugs for less than 3 months. For both TCR sequencing and RNA sequencing, RNA was extracted from PBMCs using TRIzol.

A further study also used this sample, focusing on T cells in Graves' hyperthyroidism and ophthalmopathy.

Sequenced material: peripheral blood mononuclear cells (PBMCs), taken at new diagnosis, from a patient treated with antithyroid drugs. Receptor source: a woman younger than 30 with Graves disease. Donor details come from another sample of the same person, matched by shared clones.

The chain combines TRBV28 with TRBJ1-1; tentatively, D is TRBD1 (6 bases). Germline CDR1 reads MDHEN; CDR2 reads SYDVKM. The CDR3 length is 16 residues. V was clipped by 2 bases and J by 3 bases, with 16 bases between them. CDR3 residues: CASSLGAGRGDTEAFF. CDR3 coding DNA: TGTGCCAGCAGTTTAGGAGCAGGGAGGGGGGACACTGAAGCTTTCTTT.

This clonotype came up many times. The chain employs TRBV27 and TRBJ2-5; a weak D match, TRBD2 (6 bases). From germline, CDR1 is MNHEY and CDR2 SMNVEV (reference sequence). The CDR3 has 13 amino acids. The V end was cut by 3 bases, the J end by 5 bases, with 10 bases between. CDR3 sequence reads: CASSFTSRETQYF. As DNA, the CDR3 is TGTGCCAGCAGTTTTACTAGCAGGGAGACCCAGTACTTC.

This clonotype was detected once. The chain combines TRBV9 with TRBJ2-2; 7 bases line up with TRBD2. Trimming took 6 bases from V and 6 from J; bases not matched to a gene: 5. This CDR3 is built from 13 residues. The germline V gene has CDR1 SGDLS and CDR2 YYNGEE. CDR3 region: CASNPRESGELFF. The CDR3 DNA reads as TGTGCCAGCAACCCGCGGGAGTCCGGGGAGCTGTTTTTT.

There are many counts of this clonotype. The V gene is TRBV29-1, the J gene TRBJ2-3, with TRBD2 matching over 9 bases. The CDR3 extends over 14 amino acids. The V gene's germline CDR1 is SQVTM and CDR2 ANQGSEA. The V and J ends lost 3 bases and 4 bases, in that order; junction bases with no gene match: 5. CDR3 coding DNA: TGCAGCGTTGACCCGGGACTAGCTGCAGATACGCAGTATTTT. Translating gives CSVDPGLAADTQYF.

This clonotype was observed at least ten times. The chain has TRBV13 and TRBJ2-7, with D maybe TRBD1 (6 bases). The CDR3 spans 16 residues. V was shortened by 0 bases and J by 7 bases, with 19 bases between the two germline ends. The germline V gene encodes CDR1 PRHDT and CDR2 FYEKMQ (reference sequence). This chain's CDR3 is CASSLGPRDTGQEQYF. DNA for the CDR3: TGTGCCAGCAGCTTAGGGCCCCGGGACACAGGACAGGAGCAGTACTTC.

Ten or more counts support this clonotype. The V gene is TRBV12-3 or TRBV12-4, the J gene TRBJ2-1; D gene uncertain. The V and J ends lost 6 bases and 7 bases respectively, with 16 bases between them. This CDR3 comprises 14 residues. The CDR3 bases are TGTGCCAGCAGCTTGAGCATGGTCCGTAATGAGCAGTTCTTC. This encodes CASSLSMVRNEQFF.

This clonotype was counted a few times. This chain joins TRBV10-2 and TRBJ1-1; 8 bases map to TRBD1. The germline V gene encodes CDR1 WSHSY and CDR2 SAAADI. The junction had 9 bases not matched to a gene; V was cut back by 7 bases and J by 5 bases. The CDR3 runs to 14 residues. In nucleotides, the CDR3 is TGCGCCAGCATTGAACGGACAGGGCGAACTGAAGCTTTCTTT. It specifies CASIERTGRTEAFF.

This clonotype was counted only a few times. The chain couples TRBV14 to TRBJ2-3; no reliable D call. The CDR3 is made up of 12 amino acids. Trimming took off 0 bases at V and 10 bases at J, with 8 bases between the two ends. Germline lookup yields CDR1 SGHDN and CDR2 FVKESK. In DNA, the CDR3 is TGTGCCAGCAGCCAAGAGATTGGGTCGCAGTATTTT. Translating gives CASSQEIGSQYF.

The chain joins TRBV7-8 to TRBJ1-6; D perhaps matches TRBD1 (5 bases). This CDR3 is 16 amino acids long. Looked up from germline, CDR1 is SGHVS and CDR2 is FQNEAQ. The V and J ends lost 3 bases and 8 bases respectively, with 17 bases between them. CDR3 region: CASSFYRAGEDSPLHF. The CDR3 DNA sequence: TGTGCCAGCAGCTTCTACCGCGCGGGGGAGGATTCACCCCTCCACTTT. Drawing the rest from reference TRBV7-8 and TRBJ1-6, the complete variable domain is GAGVSQSPRYKVAKRGQDVALRCDPISGHVSLFWYQQALGQGPEFLTYFQNEAQLDKSGLPSDRFFAERPEGSVSTLKIQRTQQEDSAVYLCASSFYRAGEDSPLHFGNGTRLTVT.

This clonotype was counted at least ten times. In DNA, the CDR3 is TGTGCCAGCAGTTTCCGACTAGCGGGAGGGCCAGGGGAGACCCAGTACTTC. Residues: CASSFRLAGGPGETQYF. The J gene is TRBJ2-5, the V gene TRBV12-3 or TRBV12-4; TRBD2 aligns across 14 bases. Trimming removed 3 bases from V and 5 bases from J; junction bases left unmatched: 8. The CDR3 covers 17 residues.

At least ten counts were recorded for this clonotype. The V gene is TRBV7-8, the J gene TRBJ1-5; TRBD1 agrees at 7 bases. V dropped 2 bases and J dropped 7; count of bases not matched to a gene: 5. Germline CDR1 and CDR2: SGHVS and FQNEAQ. The CDR3 spans 14 residues. CDR3 in amino acids: CASSLTQGEQPQHF. CDR3 DNA: TGTGCCAGCAGCTTAACTCAGGGGGAACAGCCCCAGCATTTT.